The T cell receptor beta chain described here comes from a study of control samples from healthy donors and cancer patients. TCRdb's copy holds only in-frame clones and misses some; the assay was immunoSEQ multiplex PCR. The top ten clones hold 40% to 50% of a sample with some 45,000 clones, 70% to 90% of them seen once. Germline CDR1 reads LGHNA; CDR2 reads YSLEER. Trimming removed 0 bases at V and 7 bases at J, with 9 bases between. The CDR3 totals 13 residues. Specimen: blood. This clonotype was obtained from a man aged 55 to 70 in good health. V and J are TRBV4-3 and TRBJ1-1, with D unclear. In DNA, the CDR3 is TGCGCCAGCAGCCAAGAAGCGGCCCTTGAAGCTTTCTTT. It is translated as CASSQEAALEAFF.